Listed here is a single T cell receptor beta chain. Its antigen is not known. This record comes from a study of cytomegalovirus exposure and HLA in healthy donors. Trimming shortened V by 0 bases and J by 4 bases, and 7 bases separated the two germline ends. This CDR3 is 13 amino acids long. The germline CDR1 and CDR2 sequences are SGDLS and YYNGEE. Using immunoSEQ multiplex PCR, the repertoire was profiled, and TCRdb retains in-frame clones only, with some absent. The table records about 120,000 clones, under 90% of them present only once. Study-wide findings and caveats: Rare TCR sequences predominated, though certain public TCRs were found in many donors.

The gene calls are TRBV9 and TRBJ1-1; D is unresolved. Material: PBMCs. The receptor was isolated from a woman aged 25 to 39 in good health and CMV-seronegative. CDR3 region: CASSVEGATEAFF. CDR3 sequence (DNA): TGTGCCAGCAGCGTAGAGGGAGCCACTGAAGCTTTCTTT.